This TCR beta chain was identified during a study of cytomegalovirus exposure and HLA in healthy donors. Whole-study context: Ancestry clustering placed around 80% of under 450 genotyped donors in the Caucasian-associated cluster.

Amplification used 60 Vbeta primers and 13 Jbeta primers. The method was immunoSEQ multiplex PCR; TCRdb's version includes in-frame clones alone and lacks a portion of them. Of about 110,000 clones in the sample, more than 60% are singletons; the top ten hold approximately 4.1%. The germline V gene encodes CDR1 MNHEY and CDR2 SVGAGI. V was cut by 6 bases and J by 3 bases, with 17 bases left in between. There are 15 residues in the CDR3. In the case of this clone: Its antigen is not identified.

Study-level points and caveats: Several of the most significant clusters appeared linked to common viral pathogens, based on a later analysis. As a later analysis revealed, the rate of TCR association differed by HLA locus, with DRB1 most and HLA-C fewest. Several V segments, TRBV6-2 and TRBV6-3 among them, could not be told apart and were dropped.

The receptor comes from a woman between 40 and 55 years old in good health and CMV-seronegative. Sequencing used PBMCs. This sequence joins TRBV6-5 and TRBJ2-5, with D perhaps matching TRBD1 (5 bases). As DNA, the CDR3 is TGTGCCAGCAGCTCGTCTTCAGGGATAGAAGAGACCCAGTACTTC. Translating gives CASSSSSGIEETQYF.